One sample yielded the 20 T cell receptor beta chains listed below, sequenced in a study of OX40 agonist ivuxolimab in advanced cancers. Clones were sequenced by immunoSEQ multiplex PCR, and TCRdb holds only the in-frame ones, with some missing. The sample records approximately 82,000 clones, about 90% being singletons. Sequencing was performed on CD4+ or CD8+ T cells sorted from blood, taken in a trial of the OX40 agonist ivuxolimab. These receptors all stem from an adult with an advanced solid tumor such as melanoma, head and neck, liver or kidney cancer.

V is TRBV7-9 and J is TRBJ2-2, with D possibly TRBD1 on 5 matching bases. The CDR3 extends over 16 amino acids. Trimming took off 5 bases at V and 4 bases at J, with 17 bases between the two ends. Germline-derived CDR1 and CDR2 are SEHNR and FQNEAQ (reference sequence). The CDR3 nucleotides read TGTGCCAGCAGCCCACCATTCAGGGTGAGCACCGGGGAGCTGTTTTTT. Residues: CASSPPFRVSTGELFF.

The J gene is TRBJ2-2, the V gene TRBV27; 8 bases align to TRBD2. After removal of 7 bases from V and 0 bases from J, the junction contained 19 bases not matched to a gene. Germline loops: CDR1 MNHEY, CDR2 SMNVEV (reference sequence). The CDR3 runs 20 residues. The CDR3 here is CASTSRWVAGQTSNTGELFF. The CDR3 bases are TGTGCCAGCACCTCCCGATGGGTAGCGGGACAAACTTCGAACACCGGGGAGCTGTTTTTT.

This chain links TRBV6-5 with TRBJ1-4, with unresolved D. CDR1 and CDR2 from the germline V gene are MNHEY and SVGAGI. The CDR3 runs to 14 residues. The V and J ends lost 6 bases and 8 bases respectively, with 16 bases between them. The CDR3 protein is CASSSGSSREKLFF. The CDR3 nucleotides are TGTGCCAGCAGCTCCGGGAGCTCCAGAGAAAAACTGTTTTTT.

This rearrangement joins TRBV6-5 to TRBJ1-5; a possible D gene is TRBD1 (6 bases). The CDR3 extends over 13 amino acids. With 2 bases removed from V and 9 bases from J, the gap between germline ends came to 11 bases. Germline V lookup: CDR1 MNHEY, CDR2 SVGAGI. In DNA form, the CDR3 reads TGTGCCAGCAGTTACACAGAACAGGGGCCCCAGCATTTT. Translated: CASSYTEQGPQHF.

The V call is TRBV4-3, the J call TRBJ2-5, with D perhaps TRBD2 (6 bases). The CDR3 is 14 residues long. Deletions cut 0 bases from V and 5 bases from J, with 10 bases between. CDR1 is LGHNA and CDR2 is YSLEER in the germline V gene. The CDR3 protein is CASSQEGGSETQYF. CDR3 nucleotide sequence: TGCGCCAGCAGCCAAGAAGGAGGGTCGGAGACCCAGTACTTC.

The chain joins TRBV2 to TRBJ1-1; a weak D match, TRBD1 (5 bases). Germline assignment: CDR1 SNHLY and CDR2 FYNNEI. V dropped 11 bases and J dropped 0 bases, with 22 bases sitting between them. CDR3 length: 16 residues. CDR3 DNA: TGTGCCCGCATCACGCCTACCCCAGGGATGAACACTGAAGCTTTCTTT. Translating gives CARITPTPGMNTEAFF.

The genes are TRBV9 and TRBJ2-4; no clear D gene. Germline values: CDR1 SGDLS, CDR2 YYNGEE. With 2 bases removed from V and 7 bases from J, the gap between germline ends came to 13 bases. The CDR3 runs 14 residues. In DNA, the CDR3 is TGTGCCAGCAGCGTGGGATCCGGTAGGAACATTCAGTACTTC. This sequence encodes CASSVGSGRNIQYF.

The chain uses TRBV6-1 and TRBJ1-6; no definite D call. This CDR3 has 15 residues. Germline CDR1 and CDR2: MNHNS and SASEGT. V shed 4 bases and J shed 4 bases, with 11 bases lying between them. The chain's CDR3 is CASSVGTAYNSPLHF. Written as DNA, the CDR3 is TGTGCCAGCAGTGTAGGAACAGCTTATAATTCACCCCTCCACTTT.

The CDR3 DNA reads TGTGCCAGCAGCATAGGGGGCACAGATACGCAGTATTTT. Translation: CASSIGGTDTQYF. The chain links TRBV7-9 to TRBJ2-3; tentative D call: TRBD1 (5 bases). CDR1 and CDR2 (germline): SEHNR, FQNEAQ (reference sequence). The germline V and J ends were trimmed by 5 bases and 1 base, with 7 bases remaining between them. There are 13 residues in the CDR3.

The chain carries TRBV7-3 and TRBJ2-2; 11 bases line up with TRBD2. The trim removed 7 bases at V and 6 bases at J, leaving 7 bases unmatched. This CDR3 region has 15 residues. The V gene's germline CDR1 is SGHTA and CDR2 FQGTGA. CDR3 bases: TGTGCCAGCAACCCCGGGACTAGCGGTGCCGGGGAGCTGTTTTTT. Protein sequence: CASNPGTSGAGELFF.

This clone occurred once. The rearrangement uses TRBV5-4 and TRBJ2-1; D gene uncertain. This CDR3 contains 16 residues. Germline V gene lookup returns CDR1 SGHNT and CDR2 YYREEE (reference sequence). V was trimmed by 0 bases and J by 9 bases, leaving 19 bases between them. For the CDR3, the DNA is TGTGCCAGCAGCTTGGAACTTGGGTTCATAGGTGGTGAGCAGTTCTTC. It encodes CASSLELGFIGGEQFF.

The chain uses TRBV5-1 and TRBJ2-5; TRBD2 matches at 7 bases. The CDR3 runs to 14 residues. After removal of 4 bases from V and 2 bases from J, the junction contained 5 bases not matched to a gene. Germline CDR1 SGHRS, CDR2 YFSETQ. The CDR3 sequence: CASSPLGGQETQYF. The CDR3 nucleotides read TGCGCCAGCAGCCCGTTGGGGGGGCAAGAGACCCAGTACTTC.

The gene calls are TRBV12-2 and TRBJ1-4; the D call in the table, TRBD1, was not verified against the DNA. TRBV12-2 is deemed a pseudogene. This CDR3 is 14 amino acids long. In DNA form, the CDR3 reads TGTGCAAGTCGCCTGGACAGGGGTCATGAAAAACTGTTTTTT. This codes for CASRLDRGHEKLFF.

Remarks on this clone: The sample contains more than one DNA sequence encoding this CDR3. The CDR3 loop reads CAISESGTSGSSYNEQFF. CDR3 coding DNA: TGTGCCATCAGTGAGTCGGGAACTAGCGGGAGCTCCTACAATGAGCAGTTCTTC. V is TRBV10-3 and J is TRBJ2-1; 11 bases fit TRBD2. The length of the CDR3 is 18 residues. Germline V gene lookup returns CDR1 ENHRY and CDR2 SYGVKD. The V segment lost 0 bases and the J segment 0 bases; nucleotides outside the gene matches: 4.

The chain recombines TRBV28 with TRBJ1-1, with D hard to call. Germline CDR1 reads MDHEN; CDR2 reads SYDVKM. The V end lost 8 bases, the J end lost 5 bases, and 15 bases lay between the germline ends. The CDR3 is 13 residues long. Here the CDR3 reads CASSRKGMTEAFF. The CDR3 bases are TGTGCCAGCTCACGGAAGGGAATGACTGAAGCTTTCTTT. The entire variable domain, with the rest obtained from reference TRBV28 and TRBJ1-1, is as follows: DVKVTQSSRYLVKRTGEKVFLECVQDMDHENMFWYRQDPGLGLRLIYFSYDVKMKEKGDIPEGYSVSREKKERFSLILESASTNQTSMYLCASSRKGMTEAFFGQGTRLTVV.

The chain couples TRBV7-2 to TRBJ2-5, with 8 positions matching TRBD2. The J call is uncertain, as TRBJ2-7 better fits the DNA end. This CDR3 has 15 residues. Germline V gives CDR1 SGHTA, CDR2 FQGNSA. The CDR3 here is CASSRPGLASYEQYF. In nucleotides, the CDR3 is TGTGCCAGCAGCCGACCCGGACTAGCAAGTTACGAGCAGTACTTC.

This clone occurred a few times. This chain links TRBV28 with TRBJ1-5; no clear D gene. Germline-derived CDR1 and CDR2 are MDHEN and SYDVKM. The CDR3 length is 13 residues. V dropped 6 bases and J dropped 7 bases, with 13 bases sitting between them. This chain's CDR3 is CASSYPIWQPQHF. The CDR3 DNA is TGTGCCAGCAGCTATCCCATTTGGCAGCCCCAGCATTTT.

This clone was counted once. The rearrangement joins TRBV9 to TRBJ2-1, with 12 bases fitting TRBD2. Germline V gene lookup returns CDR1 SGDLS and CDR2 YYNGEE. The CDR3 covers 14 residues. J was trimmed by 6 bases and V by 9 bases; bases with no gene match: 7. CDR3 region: CATASGRASNEQFF. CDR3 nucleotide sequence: TGTGCCACAGCTAGCGGGAGGGCCTCCAATGAGCAGTTCTTC.

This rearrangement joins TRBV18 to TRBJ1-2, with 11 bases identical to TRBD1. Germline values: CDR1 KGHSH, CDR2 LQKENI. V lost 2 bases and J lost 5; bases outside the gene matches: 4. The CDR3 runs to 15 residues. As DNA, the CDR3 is TGTGCCAGCTCACCATGGACAGGGGGCGAATATGGCTACACCTTC. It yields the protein CASSPWTGGEYGYTF.

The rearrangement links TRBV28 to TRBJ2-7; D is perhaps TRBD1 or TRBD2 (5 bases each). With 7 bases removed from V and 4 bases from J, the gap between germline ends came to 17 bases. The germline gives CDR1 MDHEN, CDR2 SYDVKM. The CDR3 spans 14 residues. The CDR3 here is CASTSTARGYEQYF. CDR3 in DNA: TGTGCCAGCACCTCGACAGCTCGGGGATACGAGCAGTACTTC. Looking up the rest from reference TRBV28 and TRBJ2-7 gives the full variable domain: DVKVTQSSRYLVKRTGEKVFLECVQDMDHENMFWYRQDPGLGLRLIYFSYDVKMKEKGDIPEGYSVSREKKERFSLILESASTNQTSMYLCASTSTARGYEQYFGPGTRLTVT.